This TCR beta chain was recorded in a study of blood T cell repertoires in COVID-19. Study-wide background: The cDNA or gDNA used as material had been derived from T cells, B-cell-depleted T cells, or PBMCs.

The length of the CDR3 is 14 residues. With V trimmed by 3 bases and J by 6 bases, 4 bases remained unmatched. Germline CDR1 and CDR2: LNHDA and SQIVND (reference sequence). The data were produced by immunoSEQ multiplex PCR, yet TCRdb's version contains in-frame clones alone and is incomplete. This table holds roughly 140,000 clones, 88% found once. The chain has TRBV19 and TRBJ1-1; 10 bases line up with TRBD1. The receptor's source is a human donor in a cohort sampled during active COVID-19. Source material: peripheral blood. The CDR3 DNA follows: TGTGCCAGTAGTATGGTGACAGGGGGCTCTGAAGCTTTCTTT. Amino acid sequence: CASSMVTGGSEAFF.